This T cell receptor (beta chain) was recorded in a study of T cell repertoires in cytomegalovirus infection. V lost 4 bases to trimming and J lost 4 bases, with 5 bases between them. CDR1 and CDR2 from the germline V gene are MGHDK and SYGVNS. The CDR3 loop spans 11 amino acids. Study observations and caveats: Dominating the ex vivo response were HLA-C-restricted CMV-specific TCR beta clonotypes.

TCRdb ran MiXCR on the reads and lists one entry per CDR3 protein. The sample contains hundreds of thousands of distinct CDR3 sequences, under 25% of which appear only once. This clonotype has at least ten counts. Its specificity is not known. Source material: CD8+ T cells from PBMCs. This clonotype originated in a human donor in good health (CMV status not recorded). Some clones in this sample may be carry-over from other donors' samples. The V call is TRBV25-1, the J call TRBJ2-7; D unclear. The CDR3 sequence: CASSVKYEQYF. Here the CDR3 DNA reads TGTGCCAGCAGTGTCAAATACGAGCAGTACTTC.